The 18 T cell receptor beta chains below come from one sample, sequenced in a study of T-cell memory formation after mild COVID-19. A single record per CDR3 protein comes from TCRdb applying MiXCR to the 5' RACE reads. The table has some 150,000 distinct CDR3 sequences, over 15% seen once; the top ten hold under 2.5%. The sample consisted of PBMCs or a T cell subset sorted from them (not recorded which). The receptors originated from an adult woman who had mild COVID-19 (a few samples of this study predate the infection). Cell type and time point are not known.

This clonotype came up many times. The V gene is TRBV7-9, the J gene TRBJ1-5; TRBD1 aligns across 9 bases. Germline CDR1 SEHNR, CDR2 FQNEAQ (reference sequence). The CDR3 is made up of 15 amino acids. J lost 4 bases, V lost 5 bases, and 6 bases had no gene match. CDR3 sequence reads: CASSRAGQGNQPQHF. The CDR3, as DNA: TGTGCCAGCAGCCGCGCGGGACAGGGTAATCAGCCCCAGCATTTT.

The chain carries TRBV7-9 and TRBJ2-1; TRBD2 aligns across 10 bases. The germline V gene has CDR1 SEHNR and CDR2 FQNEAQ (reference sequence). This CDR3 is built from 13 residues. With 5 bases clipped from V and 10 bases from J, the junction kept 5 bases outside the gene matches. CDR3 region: CASSPMGLAEQFF. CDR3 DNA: TGTGCCAGCAGCCCAATGGGACTAGCGGAGCAGTTCTTC.

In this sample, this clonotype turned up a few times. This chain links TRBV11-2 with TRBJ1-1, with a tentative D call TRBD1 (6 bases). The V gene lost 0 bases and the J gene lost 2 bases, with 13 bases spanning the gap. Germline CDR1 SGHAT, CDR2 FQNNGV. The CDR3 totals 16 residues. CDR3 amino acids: CASSLDPGQLNTEAFF. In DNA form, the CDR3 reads TGTGCCAGCAGCTTAGACCCCGGACAGCTAAACACTGAAGCTTTCTTT. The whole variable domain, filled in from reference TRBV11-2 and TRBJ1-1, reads EAGVAQSPRYKIIEKRQSVAFWCNPISGHATLYWYQQILGQGPKLLIQFQNNGVVDDSQLPKDRFSAERLKGVDSTLKIQPAKLEDSAVYLCASSLDPGQLNTEAFFGQGTRLTVV.

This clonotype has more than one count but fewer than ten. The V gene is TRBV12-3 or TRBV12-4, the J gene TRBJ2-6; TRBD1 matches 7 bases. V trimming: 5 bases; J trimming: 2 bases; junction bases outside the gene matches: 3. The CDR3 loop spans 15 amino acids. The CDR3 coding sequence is TGTGCCAGCAGTGTCCAGGGGGCTGGGGCCAACGTCCTGACTTTC. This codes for CASSVQGAGANVLTF.

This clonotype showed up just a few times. CDR3 in amino acids: CASRTGQGWASGANVLTF. The CDR3 DNA follows: TGTGCCAGCAGAACGGGACAGGGATGGGCCTCTGGGGCCAACGTCCTGACTTTC. V and J are TRBV6-5 and TRBJ2-6; TRBD1 matches at 9 bases. CDR1 is MNHEY and CDR2 is SVGAGI in the germline V gene. This CDR3 region has 18 residues. The V segment lost 6 bases and the J segment 0 bases; nucleotides outside the gene matches: 9.

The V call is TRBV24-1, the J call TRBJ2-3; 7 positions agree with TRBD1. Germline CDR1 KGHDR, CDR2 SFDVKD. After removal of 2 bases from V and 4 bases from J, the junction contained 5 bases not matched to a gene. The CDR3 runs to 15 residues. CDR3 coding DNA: TGTGCCACCAGTGATTATGGACAGGTTGCAGATACGCAGTATTTT. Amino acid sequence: CATSDYGQVADTQYF.

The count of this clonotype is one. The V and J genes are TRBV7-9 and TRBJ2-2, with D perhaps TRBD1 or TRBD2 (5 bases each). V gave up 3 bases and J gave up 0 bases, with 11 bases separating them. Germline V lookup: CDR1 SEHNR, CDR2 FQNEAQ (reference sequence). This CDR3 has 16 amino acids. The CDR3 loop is CASSFGAVSNTGELFF. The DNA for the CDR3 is TGTGCCAGCAGCTTCGGGGCGGTGTCGAACACCGGGGAGCTGTTTTTT.

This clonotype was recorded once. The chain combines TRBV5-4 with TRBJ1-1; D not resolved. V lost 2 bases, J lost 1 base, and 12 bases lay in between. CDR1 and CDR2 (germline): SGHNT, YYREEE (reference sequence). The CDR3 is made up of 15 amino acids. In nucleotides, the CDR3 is TGTGCCAGCAGCTTTGACCCCGTATCGAACACTGAAGCTTTCTTT. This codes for CASSFDPVSNTEAFF.

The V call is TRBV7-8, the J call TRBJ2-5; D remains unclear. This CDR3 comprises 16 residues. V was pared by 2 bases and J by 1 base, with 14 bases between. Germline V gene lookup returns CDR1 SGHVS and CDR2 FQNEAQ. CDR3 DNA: TGTGCCAGCAGCTTAAGGTTTGGTCAGCTCCAAGAGACCCAGTACTTC. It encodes CASSLRFGQLQETQYF.

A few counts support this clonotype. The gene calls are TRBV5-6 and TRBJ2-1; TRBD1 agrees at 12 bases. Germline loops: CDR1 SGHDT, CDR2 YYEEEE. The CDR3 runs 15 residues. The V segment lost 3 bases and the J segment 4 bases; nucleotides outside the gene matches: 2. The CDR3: CASSWGQGAYNEQFF. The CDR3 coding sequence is TGTGCCAGCAGCTGGGGACAGGGGGCATACAATGAGCAGTTCTTC.

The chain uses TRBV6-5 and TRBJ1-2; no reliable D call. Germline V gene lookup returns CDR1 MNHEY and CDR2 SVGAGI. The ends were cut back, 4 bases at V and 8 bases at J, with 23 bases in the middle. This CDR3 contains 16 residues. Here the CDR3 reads CASSFQRQAHNRGYTF. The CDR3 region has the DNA TGTGCCAGCAGTTTTCAGCGGCAGGCCCACAATCGGGGCTACACCTTC.

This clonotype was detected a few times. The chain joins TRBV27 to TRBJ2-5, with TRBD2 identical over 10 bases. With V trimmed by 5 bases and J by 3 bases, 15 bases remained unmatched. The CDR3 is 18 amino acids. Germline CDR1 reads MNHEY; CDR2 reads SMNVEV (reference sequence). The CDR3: CASSPYRPAGLAKETQYF. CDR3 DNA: TGTGCCAGCAGTCCATATCGGCCAGCGGGACTAGCGAAAGAGACCCAGTACTTC.

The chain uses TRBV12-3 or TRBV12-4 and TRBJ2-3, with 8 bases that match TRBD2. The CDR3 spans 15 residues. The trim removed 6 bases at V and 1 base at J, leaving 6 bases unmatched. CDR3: CASSRGGQGTDTQYF. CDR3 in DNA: TGTGCCAGCAGCCGCGGGGGGCAGGGCACAGATACGCAGTATTTT.

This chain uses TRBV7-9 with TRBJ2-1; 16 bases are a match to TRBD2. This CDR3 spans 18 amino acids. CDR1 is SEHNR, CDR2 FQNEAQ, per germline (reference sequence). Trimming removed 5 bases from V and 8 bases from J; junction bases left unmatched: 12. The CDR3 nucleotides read TGTGCCAGCAGCCCGGGACTAGCGGGGGGGCTGTGGTACGATGAGCAGTTCTTC. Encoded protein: CASSPGLAGGLWYDEQFF. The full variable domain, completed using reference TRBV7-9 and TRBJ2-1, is DTGVSQNPRHKITKRGQNVTFRCDPISEHNRLYWYRQTLGQGPEFLTYFQNEAQLEKSRLLSDRFSAERPKGSFSTLEIQRTEQGDSAMYLCASSPGLAGGLWYDEQFFGPGTRLTVL.

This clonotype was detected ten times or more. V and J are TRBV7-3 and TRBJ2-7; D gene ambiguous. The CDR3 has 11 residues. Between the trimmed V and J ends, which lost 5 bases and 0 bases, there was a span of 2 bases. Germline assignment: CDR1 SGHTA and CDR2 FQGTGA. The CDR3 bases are TGTGCCAGCAGCGCCTCCTACGAGCAGTACTTC. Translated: CASSASYEQYF.

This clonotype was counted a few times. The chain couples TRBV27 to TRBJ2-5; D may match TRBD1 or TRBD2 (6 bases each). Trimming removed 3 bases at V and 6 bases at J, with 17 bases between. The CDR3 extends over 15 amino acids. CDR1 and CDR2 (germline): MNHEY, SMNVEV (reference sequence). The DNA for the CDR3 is TGTGCCAGCAGTTTGATCTGGGGGGCGGGGAAGACCCAGTACTTC. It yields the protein CASSLIWGAGKTQYF.

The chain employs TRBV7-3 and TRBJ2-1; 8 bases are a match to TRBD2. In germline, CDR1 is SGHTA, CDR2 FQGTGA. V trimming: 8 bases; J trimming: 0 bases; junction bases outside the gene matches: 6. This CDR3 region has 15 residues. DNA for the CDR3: TGTGCCAGCGGCCCCGGGACTAGCTCCTACAATGAGCAGTTCTTC. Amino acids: CASGPGTSSYNEQFF.

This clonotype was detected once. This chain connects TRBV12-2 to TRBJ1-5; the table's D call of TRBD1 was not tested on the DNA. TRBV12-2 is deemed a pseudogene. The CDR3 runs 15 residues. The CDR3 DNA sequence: TGTGCAAGTCGCTTAGGAACAGGGGTGGGACAGCCCCAGCATTTT. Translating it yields CASRLGTGVGQPQHF.